The entry below gives a single T cell receptor (beta chain) sequence along with its context. Its antigen is not known. The repertoire was sequenced with immunoSEQ multiplex PCR; TCRdb's copy has only in-frame clones and lacks some. Of tens of thousands of clones in the sample, around 80% are singletons; the top ten hold approximately 18%. Specified time point: cycle 4 day 1 (C4D1), after around six weeks of nivolumab. There was relapse after autologous stem cell transplantation in every patient, and there was variation in brentuximab vedotin exposure. The study recorded best responses of complete response, partial response or progressive disease. V was cut by 0 bases and J by 6 bases, with 12 bases left in between. This CDR3 spans 15 amino acids. Germline assignment: CDR1 LGHNA and CDR2 YNFKEQ. The sample originates from a study of PD-1 blockade in classical Hodgkin lymphoma. Overall study: Patients were given intravenous nivolumab, 3 mg/kg, every 2 weeks.

Study conclusions and caveats: While CD8+ TCR diversity did not rise significantly by C4D1, CD4+ TCR diversity did. Before treatment, complete responders showed about the same diversity as newly diagnosed patients.

The input for sequencing was peripheral blood mononuclear cells (PBMCs), taken before the fourth cycle of nivolumab. The origin of this receptor is a human donor with classical Hodgkin lymphoma. V is TRBV4-2 and J is TRBJ1-5; D is unclear. The CDR3 loop is CASSQDKYSSQPQHF. The CDR3 DNA sequence: TGTGCCAGCAGCCAAGATAAGTATTCGAGTCAGCCCCAGCATTTT.